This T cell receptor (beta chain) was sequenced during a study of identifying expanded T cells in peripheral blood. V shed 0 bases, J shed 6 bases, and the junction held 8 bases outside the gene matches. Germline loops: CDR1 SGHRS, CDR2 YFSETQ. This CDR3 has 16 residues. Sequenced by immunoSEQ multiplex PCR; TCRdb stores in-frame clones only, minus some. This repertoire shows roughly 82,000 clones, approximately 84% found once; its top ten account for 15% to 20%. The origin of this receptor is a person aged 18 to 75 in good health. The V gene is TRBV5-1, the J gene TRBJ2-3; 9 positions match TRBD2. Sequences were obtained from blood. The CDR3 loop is CASSLDEAGGADTQYF. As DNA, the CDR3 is TGCGCCAGCAGCTTGGATGAAGCGGGAGGAGCTGATACGCAGTATTTT.